The 25 T cell receptor beta chains given below trace back to one sample, sequenced in a study of neurological immune-mediated disorders. TCRdb fed the 5' RACE reads into MiXCR, producing one record per CDR3 protein. The sample records roughly 20,000 distinct CDR3 sequences, approximately 6.8% being singletons. Input material: CD8+ T cells from blood. These receptors were collected from a woman in her thirties with HTLV-1-associated myelopathy (HAM/TSP).

This clonotype counts as medium-sized. CDR3 in DNA: TGCAGTGCTAGAGCTAGCGGGGACGCCGGGGAGCTGTTTTTT. This codes for CSARASGDAGELFF. V is TRBV20-1 and J is TRBJ2-2, with 9 bases aligning to TRBD2. CDR3 length: 14 amino acids. Germline trimming cut 1 base from V and 6 bases from J; bases unmatched to any gene: 3. CDR1 DFQATT and CDR2 SNEGSKA come from the germline V gene (reference sequence).

This clonotype was counted many times. The chain carries TRBV5-1 and TRBJ1-1; no reliable D call. The CDR3 is 13 residues long. The germline V gene encodes CDR1 SGHRS and CDR2 YFSETQ. Trimming left V 5 bases short and J 1 base short, with 9 bases between. The CDR3 region is CASSVGPNTEAFF. DNA for the CDR3: TGCGCCAGCAGTGTCGGACCGAACACTGAAGCTTTCTTT.

This clonotype was seen at least ten times. This chain links TRBV12-3 or TRBV12-4 with TRBJ2-1; TRBD2 aligns across 9 bases. The CDR3 runs to 15 residues. Losses at the gene ends were 5 bases for V and 4 bases for J; bases not matched to a gene: 6. The CDR3 sequence is CASSPSGDTYNEQFF. The CDR3 bases are TGTGCCAGCAGTCCTAGCGGGGACACGTACAATGAGCAGTTCTTC.

On this clonotype itself: One end of the junction does not line up with germline, which may come from a read error. The V gene is TRBV12-3 or TRBV12-4, the J gene TRBJ1-1, with unresolved D. The CDR3 spans 12 residues. CDR3 sequence: CANSFSGAEAFF. CDR3 in DNA: TGTGCCAACAGTTTCTCGGGAGCTGAAGCTTTCTTT.

This clonotype was counted at least ten times. V gene TRBV19 combines with J gene TRBJ1-2; D may be TRBD1 (5 bases). Germline V gene sequence: CDR1 LNHDA, CDR2 SQIVND (reference sequence). The CDR3 extends over 17 amino acids. The ends were cut back, 4 bases at V and 5 bases at J, with 23 bases in the middle. The CDR3 DNA sequence: TGTGCCAGTAGTACCCCAGCGGGACGGACGGGCACTTATGGCTACACCTTC. Residues: CASSTPAGRTGTYGYTF.

This clonotype came up many times. The chain combines TRBV6-6 with TRBJ2-5; unclear D gene. The V gene's germline CDR1 is MNHNY and CDR2 SVGAGI (reference sequence). With 1 base removed from V and 5 bases from J, the gap between germline ends came to 8 bases. This CDR3 contains 13 residues. DNA for the CDR3: TGTGCCAGCAGTTACTGGGTCTGGGAGACCCAGTACTTC. Its translation: CASSYWVWETQYF.

This clonotype showed up many times. The chain uses TRBV5-1 and TRBJ1-1; no definite D call. Trimming left V 7 bases short and J 7 bases short, with 11 bases between. This CDR3 spans 11 amino acids. Germline V gives CDR1 SGHRS, CDR2 YFSETQ. As DNA, the CDR3 is TGCGCCAGCCGCCTCGTCGGTGAAGCTTTCTTT. As protein: CASRLVGEAFF.

The chain links TRBV7-8 to TRBJ1-4; no reliable D call. This CDR3 is built from 15 residues. Per germline, CDR1 SGHVS and CDR2 FQNEAQ. The V end was cut by 1 base, the J end by 6 bases, with 12 bases between. For the CDR3, the DNA is TGTGCCAGCAGCTTAGGGGCGAACCCGGATGAAAAACTGTTTTTT. Protein sequence: CASSLGANPDEKLFF.

This clonotype was counted at least ten times. The genes are TRBV10-2 and TRBJ2-1, with D maybe TRBD1 (5 bases). V lost 2 bases, J lost 6 bases, and 11 bases lay in between. CDR3 length: 14 amino acids. Germline V gives CDR1 WSHSY, CDR2 SAAADI. The CDR3 sequence: CASSEPQTGNEQFF. The CDR3 DNA is TGCGCCAGCAGTGAGCCACAAACAGGCAATGAGCAGTTCTTC.

Ten or more counts support this clonotype. The rearrangement uses TRBV29-1 and TRBJ2-2; D may match TRBD1 or TRBD2 (5 bases each). Germline lookup yields CDR1 SQVTM and CDR2 ANQGSEA. This CDR3 region has 15 residues. V was cut by 3 bases and J by 4 bases, with 15 bases left in between. The CDR3 loop is CSVELAGGGTGELFF. For the CDR3, the DNA is TGCAGCGTTGAGCTGGCTGGGGGTGGCACCGGGGAGCTGTTTTTT.

This clonotype was found many times. This chain links TRBV5-1 with TRBJ2-3; weak D call: TRBD2 (6 bases). This CDR3 comprises 14 residues. Germline V gene sequence: CDR1 SGHRS, CDR2 YFSETQ. V was cut by 4 bases and J by 4 bases, with 13 bases left in between. The CDR3: CASSPSRGPDTQYF. The CDR3 nucleotides are TGCGCCAGCAGCCCCTCGCGGGGACCAGATACGCAGTATTTT.

This clonotype has at least ten counts. The V and J genes are TRBV20-1 and TRBJ1-2; a possible D gene is TRBD1 (5 bases). Trimming took 0 bases from V and 3 from J, leaving 8 bases between them. CDR1 DFQATT and CDR2 SNEGSKA come from the germline V gene (reference sequence). The CDR3 sequence is 13 residues long. The DNA of the CDR3 is TGCAGTGCTAGAGATTCGGGGGACTATGGCTACACCTTC. This codes for CSARDSGDYGYTF.

This clonotype has at least ten counts. The rearrangement links TRBV4-1 to TRBJ2-7, with D perhaps TRBD1 (7 bases). Germline lookup yields CDR1 MGHRA and CDR2 YSYEKL. The CDR3 runs 15 residues. The V end was cut by 5 bases, the J end by 3 bases, with 17 bases between. The CDR3 bases are TGCGCCAGCAGCGAAGGATCAGGGGGGTACTACGAGCAGTACTTC. It specifies CASSEGSGGYYEQYF.

This clonotype has a handful of counts. The V and J genes are TRBV18 and TRBJ2-3; 7 bases fit TRBD1. Germline V lookup: CDR1 KGHSH, CDR2 LQKENI. Germline trimming cut 3 bases from V and 2 bases from J; bases unmatched to any gene: 5. The CDR3 spans 15 residues. The CDR3 here is CASSPDRENTDTQYF. The CDR3, as DNA: TGTGCCAGCTCACCTGACAGGGAAAACACAGATACGCAGTATTTT.

This clonotype showed up many times. DNA for the CDR3: TGCGCCAGCAGCCAAGATATCGGATCAATGAACACTGAAGCTTTCTTT. Translated, it gives CASSQDIGSMNTEAFF. The chain recombines TRBV4-1 with TRBJ1-1; D is unresolved. Trimming shortened V by 0 bases and J by 0 bases, and 11 bases separated the two germline ends. Germline-derived CDR1 and CDR2 are MGHRA and YSYEKL. The CDR3 covers 16 residues.

This clonotype has ten or more counts. The chain couples TRBV12-3 or TRBV12-4 to TRBJ1-2, with 8 bases identical to TRBD1. V lost 2 bases to trimming and J lost 4 bases; unmatched junction nucleotides: 6. The CDR3 loop spans 15 amino acids. The CDR3 DNA reads as TGTGCCAGCAGTTTATTGATAGACAGGGGCTATGGCTACACCTTC. Its protein product is CASSLLIDRGYGYTF.

This clonotype has at least ten counts. The chain's CDR3 is CASSQESGVSYNEQFF. CDR3 DNA: TGCGCCAGCAGCCAAGAAAGCGGGGTGTCCTACAATGAGCAGTTCTTC. V is TRBV4-1 and J is TRBJ2-1; 7 bases align to TRBD2. There are 16 residues in the CDR3. The trim removed 0 bases at V and 1 base at J, leaving 3 bases unmatched. Per germline, CDR1 MGHRA and CDR2 YSYEKL.

This clonotype was picked up many times. The V and J genes are TRBV6-1 and TRBJ2-7; 7 bases map to TRBD2. The V segment lost 5 bases and the J segment 5 bases; nucleotides outside the gene matches: 6. The CDR3 is 13 amino acids. Germline V gives CDR1 MNHNS, CDR2 SASEGT. The CDR3 region is CASSRGVINEQYF. The CDR3 nucleotides are TGTGCCAGCAGTCGGGGGGTTATCAACGAGCAGTACTTC.

This clonotype came up many times. This sequence joins TRBV12-3 or TRBV12-4 and TRBJ1-5; TRBD1 matches at 9 bases. V was pared by 3 bases and J by 4 bases, with 4 bases of the junction left unmatched. The CDR3 is 15 amino acids. The CDR3 protein is CASSLDGTGNQPQHF. DNA of the CDR3: TGTGCCAGCAGTTTGGATGGGACAGGGAATCAGCCCCAGCATTTT.

The gene calls are TRBV14 and TRBJ2-7; D not resolved. The V gene's germline CDR1 is SGHDN and CDR2 FVKESK. Trimming pared 4 bases from V and 2 bases from J, leaving 12 bases between. There are 14 residues in the CDR3. DNA of the CDR3: TGTGCCAGCAGCCTTGCCCACCCTCCCTACGAGCAGTACTTC. Translation: CASSLAHPPYEQYF.

This clonotype has at least ten counts. V usage is TRBV20-1 and J usage is TRBJ2-1; 7 bases line up with TRBD2. V shed 5 bases, J shed 3 bases, and the junction held 7 bases outside the gene matches. CDR3 length: 14 residues. Per the germline V gene, CDR1 is DFQATT and CDR2 is SNEGSKA (reference sequence). The CDR3 DNA is TGCAGTGCTCGAAGCGGGGTGGACTACAATGAGCAGTTCTTC. Encoded protein: CSARSGVDYNEQFF.

This clonotype appeared a single time. The rearrangement uses TRBV5-6 and TRBJ2-7; D remains unclear. Trimming removed 6 bases from V and 3 bases from J, with 10 bases in between. The CDR3 has 12 residues. Germline V gene lookup returns CDR1 SGHDT and CDR2 YYEEEE. CDR3 sequence reads: CASTHGLYEQYF. CDR3 coding DNA: TGTGCCAGCACCCATGGGCTCTACGAGCAGTACTTC. Complete variable domain (other parts from reference TRBV5-6 and TRBJ2-7): DAGVTQSPTHLIKTRGQQVTLRCSPKSGHDTVSWYQQALGQGPQFIFQYYEEEERQRGNFPDRFSGHQFPNYSSELNVNALLLGDSALYLCASTHGLYEQYFGPGTRLTVT.

This clonotype has at least ten counts. The rearrangement uses TRBV20-1 and TRBJ1-1; tentatively, D is TRBD1 (6 bases). Germline V gives CDR1 DFQATT, CDR2 SNEGSKA (reference sequence). The ends were cut back, 3 bases at V and 1 base at J, with 9 bases in the middle. The CDR3 spans 13 residues. In nucleotides, the CDR3 is TGCAGTGCTAGGGGCAGGGGGAACACTGAAGCTTTCTTT. Amino acids: CSARGRGNTEAFF.

This clonotype was seen repeatedly, ten times or more. V gene TRBV20-1 combines with J gene TRBJ2-7, with TRBD1 identical over 8 bases. The CDR3 covers 14 residues. Germline loops: CDR1 DFQATT, CDR2 SNEGSKA (reference sequence). V was pared by 6 bases and J by 6 bases, with 13 bases of the junction left unmatched. CDR3 nucleotide sequence: TGCAGTGCAAAGAAGACAGGGGACACTACCGAGCAGTACTTC. Its translation is CSAKKTGDTTEQYF.

The chain has TRBV4-1 and TRBJ1-1; D is undetermined. V was shortened by 6 bases and J by 0 bases, with 20 bases between the two germline ends. Germline CDR1 is MGHRA and CDR2 is YSYEKL. The CDR3 spans 17 residues. CDR3 nucleotide sequence: TGCGCCAGCAGAGACACGGGAACCTCAGACTTGAACACTGAAGCTTTCTTT. Translation: CASRDTGTSDLNTEAFF.